Presented here are 5 T cell receptor beta chains from one specimen sequenced in a study of regulatory and conventional T cells in RAG deficiency. The assay was immunoSEQ multiplex PCR, and TCRdb's table has in-frame clones only and misses some. The sample lists fewer than 35,000 clones; just under 90% were seen once. The sample was also linked to a second study, of regulatory T cells. That study reports: The PCR used 52 TRBV and 13 TRBJ primers.

Sequenced input: CD8+ T cells sorted from blood. Every receptor here comes from a human donor in good health.

J is TRBJ2-3 and V is TRBV27, with TRBD2 as a possible D gene (5 bases). This CDR3 has 15 residues. Trimming shortened V by 5 bases and J by 2 bases, and 14 bases separated the two germline ends. Looked up from germline, CDR1 is MNHEY and CDR2 is SMNVEV (reference sequence). CDR3 DNA: TGTGCCAGCAGTCCCCTAGCTCCGAACACAGATACGCAGTATTTT. Protein: CASSPLAPNTDTQYF.

The chain couples TRBV5-1 to TRBJ2-5, with D uncertain. Germline-derived CDR1 and CDR2 are SGHRS and YFSETQ. Trimming removed 4 bases at V and 3 bases at J, with 10 bases between. This CDR3 contains 13 residues. Here the CDR3 reads CASSPVVKETQYF. CDR3 nucleotides: TGCGCCAGCAGCCCGGTAGTTAAAGAGACCCAGTACTTC.

The rearrangement links TRBV9 to TRBJ1-4, with TRBD1 matching 10 bases. CDR1 and CDR2 (germline): SGDLS, YYNGEE. This CDR3 spans 17 amino acids. V was pared by 3 bases and J by 1 base, with 6 bases of the junction left unmatched. This chain's CDR3 is CASSANRDRGTNEKLFF. Here the CDR3 DNA reads TGTGCCAGCAGCGCAAATCGGGACAGGGGAACTAATGAAAAACTGTTTTTT.

This chain connects TRBV19 to TRBJ2-7; perhaps D is TRBD1 or TRBD2 (6 bases each). The CDR3 has 17 amino acids. Germline loops: CDR1 LNHDA, CDR2 SQIVND (reference sequence). The germline V and J ends were trimmed by 10 bases and 9 bases, with 34 bases remaining between them. The CDR3 here is CATRDPLRNSGALGQYF. The CDR3 region has the DNA TGTGCCACCCGGGACCCCTTAAGAAATTCGGGGGCCCTTGGGCAGTACTTC.

The rearrangement uses TRBV2 and TRBJ2-7, with a tentative D call TRBD2 (6 bases). Trimming removed 3 bases from V and 3 bases from J, with 15 bases in between. The germline CDR1 and CDR2 sequences are SNHLY and FYNNEI. This CDR3 region has 15 residues. The CDR3 DNA reads TGTGCCAGCAGTGAGCAAAGCGGGTCTGTCTACGAGCAGTACTTC. Its translation: CASSEQSGSVYEQYF. The full variable domain, with the rest looked up from reference TRBV2 and TRBJ2-7, is EPEVTQTPSHQVTQMGQEVILRCVPISNHLYFYWYRQILGQKVEFLVSFYNNEISEKSEIFDDQFSVERPDGSNFTLKIRSTKLEDSAMYFCASSEQSGSVYEQYFGPGTRLTVT.